Here is one T cell receptor (beta chain) with its context. Its antigen is undetermined. Donors were ostensibly healthy at sampling, although undocumented immune exposures were probable. This specimen comes from a study of cytomegalovirus exposure and HLA in healthy donors. Study-level findings and limits: There were reportedly fewer N-insertions in an Asian-associated ancestry cluster than the roughly 680-donor mean, in a later analysis. TCR beta V- and J-gene trimming was later associated with a missense DCLRE1C variant.

Vbeta (60) and Jbeta (13) primers were used in the PCR. Using immunoSEQ multiplex PCR, the repertoire was profiled, and TCRdb retains in-frame clones only, with some absent. The profile covers 250,000 to 350,000 clones, with 75% to 90% appearing a single time and about 0.3% taken by the ten largest. The sample taken for sequencing was PBMCs. This clonotype was obtained from a girl aged 2-15 years in good health and CMV-seronegative.

This chain's CDR3 is CAWSGRESSYEQYF. CDR3 coding DNA: TGTGCCTGGAGTGGGAGGGAGAGCTCCTACGAGCAGTACTTC. The rearrangement links TRBV30 to TRBJ2-7; D might be TRBD2 (6 bases). Looked up from germline, CDR1 is GTSNPN and CDR2 is SVGIG (reference sequence). CDR3 size: 14 residues. V was cut by 1 base and J by 0 bases, with 10 bases left in between.